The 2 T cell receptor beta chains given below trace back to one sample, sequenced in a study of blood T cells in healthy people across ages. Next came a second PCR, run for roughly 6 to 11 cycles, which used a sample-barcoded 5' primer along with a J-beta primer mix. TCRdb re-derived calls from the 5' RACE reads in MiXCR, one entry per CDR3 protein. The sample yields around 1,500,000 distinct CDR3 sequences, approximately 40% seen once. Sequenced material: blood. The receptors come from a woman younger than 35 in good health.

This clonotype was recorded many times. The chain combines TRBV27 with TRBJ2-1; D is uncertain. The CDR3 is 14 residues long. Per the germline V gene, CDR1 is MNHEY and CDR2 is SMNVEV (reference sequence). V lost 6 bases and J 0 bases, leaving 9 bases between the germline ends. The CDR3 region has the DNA TGTGCCAGCAGCGGCCTCAGCTCCTACAATGAGCAGTTCTTC. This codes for CASSGLSSYNEQFF.

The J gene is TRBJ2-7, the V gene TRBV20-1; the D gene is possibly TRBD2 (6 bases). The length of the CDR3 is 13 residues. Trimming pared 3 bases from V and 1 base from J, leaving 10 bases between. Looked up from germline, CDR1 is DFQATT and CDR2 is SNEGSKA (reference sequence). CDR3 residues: CSASDSGSYEQYF. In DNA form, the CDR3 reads TGCAGTGCTAGTGATAGCGGTTCCTACGAGCAGTACTTC.